The rows below give T cell receptor beta chains drawn from one sample of a study of Ad26.COV2.S vaccination and SARS-CoV-2 variants. The protocol was immunoSEQ multiplex PCR, while the TCRdb copy is restricted to in-frame clones and leaves out a portion. The table has about 440,000 clones, about 90% seen once. The sequences come from peripheral blood, collected in a trial of Ad26.COV2.S vaccine versus placebo. The receptors shown here come from a person between 18 and 60 years old who received the Ad26.COV2.S COVID-19 vaccine or a placebo. Each CDR3 is given with its conserved first and last residue. D genes are given only for firm matches. Size is stated for part of the rows, as once, few or many counts, or as a class when the clone is expanded.

j_call	cdr3_length	v_call	d_call	clone_size	cdr3_aa	cdr3_nt
TRBJ2-7	13	TRBV29-1	TRBD2	once	CSVVTSGRYEQYF	TGCAGCGTTGTTACTAGCGGGAGATACGAGCAGTACTTC
TRBJ2-5	14	TRBV18	.	.	CASSPRPSQETQYF	TGTGCCAGCTCACCACGGCCTAGTCAAGAGACCCAGTACTTC
TRBJ1-1	15	TRBV7-2	.	once	CASSLAPGANTEAFF	TGTGCCAGCAGCTTAGCTCCAGGGGCGAACACTGAAGCTTTCTTT
TRBJ1-6	15	TRBV27	.	few	CASSPPGGENSPLHF	TGTGCCAGCAGCCCACCCGGCGGCGAAAATTCACCCCTCCACTTT
TRBJ2-7	14	TRBV27	.	.	CASSRRTASYEQYF	TGTGCCAGCAGCCGACGGACTGCATCCTACGAGCAGTACTTC
TRBJ1-5	14	TRBV10-3	.	.	CAISADRSNQPQHF	TGTGCCATCAGTGCTGACAGGAGCAATCAGCCCCAGCATTTT
TRBJ1-1	14	TRBV6-6	TRBD1	.	CASRMGQSNTEAFF	TGTGCCAGCAGGATGGGACAGAGCAACACTGAAGCTTTCTTT
TRBJ2-7	12	TRBV5-8	.	.	CASKGRTYEQYF	TGTGCCAGCAAGGGCAGGACCTACGAGCAGTACTTC
TRBJ2-1	15	TRBV19	TRBD2	.	CASTFWASGTNEQFF	TGTGCCAGTACCTTCTGGGCTAGCGGGACCAATGAGCAGTTCTTC
TRBJ2-4	12	TRBV29-1	TRBD2	.	CSVEGLAGFKYF	TGCAGCGTTGAGGGACTAGCGGGGTTTAAGTACTTC
TRBJ2-1	13	TRBV3-1/TRBV3-2	.	.	CASSQDGGNEQFF	TGTGCCAGCAGCCAAGATGGGGGCAATGAGCAGTTCTTC
TRBJ2-3	17	TRBV27	.	.	CASRTIPWDVSTDTQYF	TGTGCCAGCCGAACTATCCCGTGGGACGTAAGCACAGATACGCAGTATTTT
TRBJ2-7	13	TRBV19	.	.	CASAGQMDYEQYF	TGTGCCAGTGCCGGACAGATGGACTACGAGCAGTACTTC
TRBJ2-7	15	TRBV7-8	TRBD2	.	CATLSRTSGIYEQYF	TGTGCCACACTCTCCCGGACTAGCGGGATCTACGAGCAGTACTTC
TRBJ2-3	15	TRBV19	.	.	CASSIGSPPTDTQYF	TGTGCCAGTAGTATAGGGTCCCCACCGACAGATACGCAGTATTTT
TRBJ2-5	10	TRBV10-3	.	.	CASGEETQYF	TGTGCCTCAGGGGAGGAGACCCAGTACTTC
TRBJ2-7	14	TRBV19	.	.	CASSIDTGSYEQYF	TGTGCCAGTAGTATAGATACTGGCTCCTACGAGCAGTACTTC
TRBJ1-5	15	TRBV7-2	.	.	CASSLAGKHNQPQHF	TGTGCCAGCAGCTTAGCAGGGAAGCACAATCAGCCCCAGCATTTT
TRBJ2-7	11	TRBV2	.	.	CASGRDTRTYF	TGTGCCAGCGGCCGGGACACCCGTACTTACTTC
TRBJ2-7	14	TRBV6-2/TRBV6-3	TRBD1	.	CASSFGQVTYEQYF	TGTGCCAGCAGTTTCGGACAGGTGACCTACGAGCAGTACTTC
TRBJ2-3	14	TRBV29-1	.	.	CSVEAPDRTDTQYF	TGCAGCGTTGAGGCGCCAGACCGCACAGATACGCAGTATTTT
TRBJ2-3	15	TRBV7-8	.	.	CASSLPLTRWDTQYF	TGTGCCAGCAGCTTGCCCTTGACTAGGTGGGATACGCAGTATTTT
TRBJ2-7	11	TRBV3-1/TRBV3-2	.	.	CASSQFYEQYF	TGTGCCAGCAGCCAGTTCTACGAGCAGTACTTC
TRBJ1-4	13	TRBV27	.	.	CASSFRVGEKLFF	TGTGCCAGCAGTTTCAGGGTGGGGGAAAAACTGTTTTTT
TRBJ2-7	14	TRBV13	TRBD1	.	CASSKDRGSYEQYF	TGTGCCAGCAGCAAAGACAGGGGGTCCTACGAGCAGTACTTC
TRBJ1-6	16	TRBV28	.	few	CASSGDPSSYNSPLHF	TGTGCCAGCAGTGGGGACCCGAGCTCCTATAATTCACCCCTCCACTTT
TRBJ1-2	12	TRBV21-1	.	.	CARRQGAVGYTF	TGTGCCAGAAGACAGGGGGCGGTTGGCTACACCTTC
TRBJ1-6	15	TRBV10-3	.	.	CAISPERGISSPLHF	TGTGCCATCAGCCCCGAAAGGGGAATTTCTTCACCCCTCCACTTT
TRBJ2-1	15	TRBV6-4	.	.	CASSDSGTPYNEQFF	TGTGCCAGCAGTGACTCGGGGACACCGTACAATGAGCAGTTCTTC
TRBJ2-2	14	TRBV7-2	.	.	CASSLKVGTGELFF	TGTGCCAGCAGCTTAAAGGTTGGGACCGGGGAGCTGTTTTTT
TRBJ2-3	14	TRBV6-5	TRBD2	.	CASSRLAGTDTQYF	TGTGCCAGTAGTAGGCTAGCGGGCACAGATACGCAGTATTTT
TRBJ2-7	15	TRBV28	TRBD2	.	CASSPLGTNHYEQYF	TGTGCCAGCAGCCCTCTCGGGACTAACCATTACGAGCAGTACTTC
TRBJ2-1	14	TRBV18	.	.	CASSPQGSYNEQFF	TGTGCCAGCTCACCACAGGGCTCCTACAATGAGCAGTTCTTC
TRBJ2-1	13	TRBV12-3/TRBV12-4	.	.	CASSLARDTPQFF	TGTGCCAGCAGTTTAGCGCGGGACACCCCGCAGTTCTTC
TRBJ2-2	17	TRBV11-3	.	.	CASSQERLAKNTGELFF	TGTGCCAGCAGCCAAGAGCGTTTAGCGAAGAACACCGGGGAGCTGTTTTTT
TRBJ2-5	14	TRBV6-5	.	.	CASTKGRDQETQYF	TGTGCCAGCACGAAAGGACGGGACCAAGAGACCCAGTACTTC
TRBJ2-2	17	TRBV5-1	TRBD2	.	CASSRTSGSENTGELFF	TGCGCCAGCAGCCGGACTAGCGGGAGTGAAAACACCGGGGAGCTGTTTTTT
TRBJ1-2	15	TRBV6-5	.	.	CASRNGGVGNYGYTF	TGTGCCAGCAGGAATGGGGGTGTGGGCAACTATGGCTACACCTTC
TRBJ2-4	15	TRBV4-1	.	.	CASSQGQDGKNIQYF	TGCGCCAGCAGCCAAGGGCAGGACGGTAAAAACATTCAGTACTTC
TRBJ2-1	18	TRBV9	.	.	CASSVGNRSGSSYNEQFF	TGTGCCAGCAGCGTGGGAAACAGATCAGGGAGCTCCTACAATGAGCAGTTCTTC
TRBJ1-5	14	TRBV18	.	.	CASAERGAGQPQHF	TGTGCCAGTGCCGAAAGGGGGGCAGGGCAGCCCCAGCATTTT